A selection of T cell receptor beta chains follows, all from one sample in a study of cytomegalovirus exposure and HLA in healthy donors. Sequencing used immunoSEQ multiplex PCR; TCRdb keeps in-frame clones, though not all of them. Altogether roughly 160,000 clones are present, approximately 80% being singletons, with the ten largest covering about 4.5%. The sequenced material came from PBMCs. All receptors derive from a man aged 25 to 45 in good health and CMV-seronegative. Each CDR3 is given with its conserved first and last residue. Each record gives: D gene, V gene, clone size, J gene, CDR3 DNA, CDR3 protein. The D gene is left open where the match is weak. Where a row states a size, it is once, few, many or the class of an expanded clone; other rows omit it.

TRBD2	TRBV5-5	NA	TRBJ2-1	TGTGCCAGCAGCCTAAAGGGAGATAGCGGGGCCGATGAGCAGTTCTTC	CASSLKGDSGADEQFF
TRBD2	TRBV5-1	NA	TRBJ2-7	TGCGCCAGCAGCCTCGGGGACGGGAGGAGCGAGCAGTACTTC	CASSLGDGRSEQYF
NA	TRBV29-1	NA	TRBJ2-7	TGCAGCGTTGAAGACAGGGCCTACGAGCAGTACTTC	CSVEDRAYEQYF
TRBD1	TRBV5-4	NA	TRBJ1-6	TGTGCCAGCAGCTTCCGGCGGACAGGAGACTCACCCCTCCACTTT	CASSFRRTGDSPLHF
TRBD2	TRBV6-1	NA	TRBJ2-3	TGTGCCAGCGCCGGGACTAGCGGATCAGATACGCAGTATTTT	CASAGTSGSDTQYF
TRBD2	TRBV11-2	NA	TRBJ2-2	TGTGCCAGCAGCTTAGAAAATAGCGGGGGTAACACCGGGGAGCTGTTTTTT	CASSLENSGGNTGELFF
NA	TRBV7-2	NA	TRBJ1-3	TGTGCCAGCAGCCCTGCCCATATGGAGCACTCTGGAAACACCATATATTTT	CASSPAHMEHSGNTIYF
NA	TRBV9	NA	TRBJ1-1	TGTGCCAGCAGCGTAGTCAGGGAGGGTGAAGCTTTCTTT	CASSVVREGEAFF
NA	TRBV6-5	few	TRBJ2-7	TGTGCCAGCAGTTACATCAACGAGCAGTACTTC	CASSYINEQYF
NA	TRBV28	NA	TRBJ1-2	TGTGCCAGCAAACAGGGATCCTATGGCTACACCTTC	CASKQGSYGYTF
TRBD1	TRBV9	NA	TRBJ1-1	TGTGCCAGCAGTGGAGCCGGGACAGGGGGCACTGAAGCTTTCTTT	CASSGAGTGGTEAFF
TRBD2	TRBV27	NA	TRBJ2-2	TGTGCCAGCAGTCCGGGACTAGCGGCAAACACCGGGGAGCTGTTTTTT	CASSPGLAANTGELFF
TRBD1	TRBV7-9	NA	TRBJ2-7	TGTGCCAGCAGCCCGGGACAGGGCCTATACGAGCAGTACTTC	CASSPGQGLYEQYF
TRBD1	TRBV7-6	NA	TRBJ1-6	TGTGCCAGCAGCTTAGCGACAGGGGGAATCGGTTCACCCCTCCACTTT	CASSLATGGIGSPLHF
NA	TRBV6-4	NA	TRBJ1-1	TGTGCCAGCAGTGTGGAGGGAGGGTTGAACACTGAAGCTTTCTTT	CASSVEGGLNTEAFF
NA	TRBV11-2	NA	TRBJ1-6	TGTGCCAGCAGCTACCACAGGGATTCACCCCTCCACTTT	CASSYHRDSPLHF
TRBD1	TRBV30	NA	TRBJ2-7	TGTGCCTGGAGATGGGACAGGGGAGTTGGGCAGTACTTC	CAWRWDRGVGQYF
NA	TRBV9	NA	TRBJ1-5	TGTGCCAGCAGCGTAGAAGGAGACAGTTATCAGCCCCAGCATTTT	CASSVEGDSYQPQHF
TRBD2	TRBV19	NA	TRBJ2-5	TGTGCCAGTAGTATAGGCCAAACTAGCGCCGAGACCCAGTACTTC	CASSIGQTSAETQYF
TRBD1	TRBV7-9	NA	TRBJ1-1	TGTTCCAGCAGCCACAGTCGACAGGGGAGGTTAACTGAAGCTTTCTTT	CSSSHSRQGRLTEAFF
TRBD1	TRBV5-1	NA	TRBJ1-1	TGCGCCAGCAGCCGAGGACAGGCGATCGTGAACACTGAAGCTTTCTTT	CASSRGQAIVNTEAFF
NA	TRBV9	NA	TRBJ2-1	TGTGCCAGCAGCGTAGCCGTCTACAATGAGCAGTTCTTC	CASSVAVYNEQFF
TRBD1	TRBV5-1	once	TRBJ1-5	TGCGCCAGCAGCCTACAGGGGTATAGCAATCAGCCCCAGCATTTT	CASSLQGYSNQPQHF
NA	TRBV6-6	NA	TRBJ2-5	TGTGCCTGCAGTTACGGGGCGCAGAGAGAGACCCAGTACTTC	CACSYGAQRETQYF
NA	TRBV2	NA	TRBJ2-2	TGTGCCAGCAGCCGTAGTGGTCTGAACACCGGGGAGCTGTTTTTT	CASSRSGLNTGELFF
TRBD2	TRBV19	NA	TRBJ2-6	TGTGCCAGTAGCCGGGACGGGGGGGTCTCTGGGGCCAACGTCCTGACTTTC	CASSRDGGVSGANVLTF
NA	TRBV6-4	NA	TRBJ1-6	TGTGCCAGCAGCGAGTATAGGGGCAATAATTCACCCCTCCACTTT	CASSEYRGNNSPLHF
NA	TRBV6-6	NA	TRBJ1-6	TGTGCCAGCACGGAACAGTTCTCCTATAATTCACCCCTCCACTTT	CASTEQFSYNSPLHF
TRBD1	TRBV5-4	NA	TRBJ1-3	TGTGCCAGCAGCTTGGGGACAGGGAACGGAAACACCATATATTTT	CASSLGTGNGNTIYF
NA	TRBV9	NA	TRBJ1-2	TGTGCCAGCAGCCTCCGGGGGGGCGGACAAATCACCCACTATGGCTACACCTTC	CASSLRGGGQITHYGYTF
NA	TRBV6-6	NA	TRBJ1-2	TGTGCCAGCAGTTCCGTCGGTGGCGGATATGGCTACACCTTC	CASSSVGGGYGYTF
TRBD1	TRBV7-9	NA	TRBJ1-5	TGTGCCAGCAGCTTAGCCCGGACAGGGATGAGCAATCAGCCCCAGCATTTT	CASSLARTGMSNQPQHF
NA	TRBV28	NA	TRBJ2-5	TGTGCCAGCAGTTTAGGGGGGACCCAGGGGACCCAGTACTTC	CASSLGGTQGTQYF
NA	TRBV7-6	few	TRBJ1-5	TGTGCCAGCAGCTTGGGTGGACAGACCAATCAGCCCCAGCATTTT	CASSLGGQTNQPQHF
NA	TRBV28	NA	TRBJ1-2	TGTGCCAGCCGATTCCGAGACAGTATTCATAACTATGGCTACACCTTC	CASRFRDSIHNYGYTF
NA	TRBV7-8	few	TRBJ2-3	TGTGCCAGCAGCTTATTGACCCCTCGTGCGGGGTATTTT	CASSLLTPRAGYF